This T cell receptor (beta chain) was recovered during a study of Ad26.COV2.S vaccination and SARS-CoV-2 variants. Profiling relied on immunoSEQ multiplex PCR, and the TCRdb table lists in-frame clones only, not all of them. The sample has about 680,000 clones; around 90% are singletons. This CDR3 region has 15 residues. Trimming left V 3 bases short and J 0 bases short, with 10 bases between. CDR1 is LNHDA, CDR2 SQIVND, per germline (reference sequence). Regarding treatment: about 20 received Ad26.COV2.S at low or high dose, single or two shots; about 5 received placebo; per-sample allocation not given. Repertoires come from day 63 after the first vaccine or placebo injection. Donation came from an adult in Boston who was aged 18-55 years. Built on an Ad26 vector, the vaccine expressed Wuhan-strain SARS-CoV-2 spike.

This TCR was sampled from a person between 18 and 59 years old who received the Ad26.COV2.S COVID-19 vaccine or a placebo. The sample here was peripheral blood, taken in a trial of Ad26.COV2.S vaccine versus placebo. V is TRBV19 and J is TRBJ2-3; a weak D match, TRBD1 (6 bases). The CDR3 protein is CASSIGTSSTDTQYF. The CDR3 bases are TGTGCCAGTAGTATTGGGACAAGTAGCACAGATACGCAGTATTTT.